Below, 18 T cell receptor beta chains from the same sample are listed, as sequenced in a study of graft-versus-host responses after intestinal transplantation. These receptors' targets are unknown. Libraries were prepared by immunoSEQ multiplex PCR; TCRdb keeps only in-frame clonotypes and omits some of them. Of approximately 50,000 clones listed, around 85% are singletons. Here the sequenced sample was unstimulated CD4+ T cells sorted from spleen or lymph node cells, taken before transplant. These receptors came from a human donor who was the organ donor for an intestinal transplant.

The V call is TRBV11-1, the J call TRBJ2-5; 7 positions agree with TRBD2. The germline V gene has CDR1 SGHAT and CDR2 FQDESV (reference sequence). V lost 5 bases, J lost 5 bases, and 8 bases stayed unmatched. The CDR3 extends over 14 amino acids. CDR3 amino acids: CASSRLQGGETQYF. CDR3 nucleotides: TGTGCCAGCAGCCGCCTGCAGGGAGGGGAGACCCAGTACTTC.

This chain joins TRBV5-1 and TRBJ1-1; perhaps TRBD1 as D (5 bases). This CDR3 is built from 11 residues. Germline V gene sequence: CDR1 SGHRS, CDR2 YFSETQ. Trimming took off 6 bases at V and 3 bases at J, with 6 bases between the two ends. The CDR3 spells CASTRDTEAFF. CDR3 coding DNA: TGCGCCAGCACCAGGGACACTGAAGCTTTCTTT.

This clone appeared once. The rearrangement joins TRBV10-2 to TRBJ1-3; D possibly corresponds to TRBD1 (6 bases). This CDR3 is built from 15 residues. V shed 4 bases and J shed 4 bases, with 14 bases lying between them. Germline values: CDR1 WSHSY, CDR2 SAAADI. CDR3 nucleotides: TGCGCCAGCAGTGTAGGGGGGCAGGCGGGAAACACCATATATTTT. Residues: CASSVGGQAGNTIYF.

The V gene is TRBV5-5, the J gene TRBJ1-1; a weak D match, TRBD1 (5 bases). Germline-derived CDR1 and CDR2 are SGHKS and YYEKEE (reference sequence). CDR3 length equals 13 residues. V was shortened by 4 bases and J by 3 bases, with 10 bases between the two germline ends. The CDR3 protein is CASSPTGDTEAFF. CDR3 DNA: TGTGCCAGCAGCCCCACAGGAGACACTGAAGCTTTCTTT.

The V and J genes are TRBV6-6 and TRBJ2-7, with 12 bases matching TRBD2. This CDR3 spans 15 amino acids. The trim removed 6 bases at V and 1 base at J, leaving 4 bases unmatched. Germline lookup yields CDR1 MNHNY and CDR2 SVGAGI (reference sequence). The CDR3 is CASSLTSGGSYEQYF. DNA for the CDR3: TGTGCCAGCAGCCTAACTAGCGGGGGGTCCTACGAGCAGTACTTC.

V usage is TRBV29-1 and J usage is TRBJ2-5, with TRBD2 matching 10 bases. The CDR3 is 17 residues long. CDR1 and CDR2 (germline): SQVTM, ANQGSEA. J lost 1 base, V lost 3 bases, and 11 bases had no gene match. The CDR3 reads CSVDPKVTSGFQETQYF. As DNA, the CDR3 is TGCAGCGTTGATCCTAAAGTGACTAGCGGGTTCCAAGAGACCCAGTACTTC.

This sequence joins TRBV7-2 and TRBJ2-2, with unresolved D. Germline-derived CDR1 and CDR2 are SGHTA and FQGNSA. The ends were cut back, 5 bases at V and 4 bases at J, with 14 bases in the middle. This CDR3 contains 15 residues. In nucleotides, the CDR3 is TGTGCCAGCAGCCTAACATCCAGTTCCACCGGGGAGCTGTTTTTT. This codes for CASSLTSSSTGELFF.

The J gene is TRBJ2-7, the V gene TRBV2; maybe TRBD2 (5 bases). CDR1 is SNHLY, CDR2 FYNNEI, per germline. The V end lost 3 bases, the J end lost 1 base, and 10 bases lay between the germline ends. This CDR3 spans 14 amino acids. The CDR3 is CASSEDRESYEQYF. The CDR3 nucleotides read TGTGCCAGCAGTGAGGATAGGGAGTCCTACGAGCAGTACTTC. The whole variable domain, remainder taken from reference TRBV2 and TRBJ2-7, is EPEVTQTPSHQVTQMGQEVILRCVPISNHLYFYWYRQILGQKVEFLVSFYNNEISEKSEIFDDQFSVERPDGSNFTLKIRSTKLEDSAMYFCASSEDRESYEQYFGPGTRLTVT.

V is TRBV5-5 and J is TRBJ2-3; D unresolved. V was trimmed by 0 bases and J by 2 bases, leaving 7 bases between them. The CDR3 length is 14 residues. Per germline, CDR1 SGHKS and CDR2 YYEKEE (reference sequence). The CDR3 reads CASSLDTNTDTQYF. The CDR3 nucleotides read TGTGCCAGCAGCTTGGACACAAACACAGATACGCAGTATTTT.

The CDR3 is CASSASGRDTQYF. The CDR3 DNA sequence: TGCGCCAGCAGTGCTAGCGGGAGAGATACGCAGTATTTT. J is TRBJ2-3 and V is TRBV10-1, with 10 bases matching TRBD2. The V gene's germline CDR1 is WNHNN and CDR2 SYGVQD (reference sequence). The J segment lost 5 bases and the V segment lost 4 bases, leaving 0 bases of the junction unmatched. The CDR3 covers 13 residues.

The chain has TRBV15 and TRBJ2-2; D not resolved. CDR3 length: 18 residues. The ends were cut back, 0 bases at V and 1 base at J, with 15 bases in the middle. Germline-derived CDR1 and CDR2 are LNHNV and YYDKDF (reference sequence). The CDR3 loop reads CATSRDQEMTVNTGELFF. The DNA of the CDR3 is TGTGCCACCAGCAGAGATCAGGAGATGACGGTGAACACCGGGGAGCTGTTTTTT.

The gene calls are TRBV2 and TRBJ1-6, with D unclear. Germline values: CDR1 SNHLY, CDR2 FYNNEI. Trimming stripped 6 bases from V and 3 bases from J, with 6 bases between. This CDR3 contains 13 residues. The CDR3 region has the DNA TGTGCCAGCAGGGATGTCTATAATTCACCCCTCCACTTT. Translating it yields CASRDVYNSPLHF.

The chain combines TRBV7-2 with TRBJ2-2, with 9 bases aligning to TRBD2. The germline V gene has CDR1 SGHTA and CDR2 FQGNSA. With V trimmed by 3 bases and J by 1 base, 3 bases remained unmatched. The CDR3 is 16 amino acids. The CDR3 DNA sequence: TGTGCCAGCAGCTTGGCTAGCGGGGTGAACACCGGGGAGCTGTTTTTT. It is translated as CASSLASGVNTGELFF. The full variable domain, rest sourced from reference TRBV7-2 and TRBJ2-2, is GAGVSQSPSNKVTEKGKDVELRCDPISGHTALYWYRQSLGQGLEFLIYFQGNSAPDKSGLPSDRFSAERTGGSVSTLTIQRTQQEDSAVYLCASSLASGVNTGELFFGEGSRLTVL.

On this clone itself: The junction and the germline gene differ at one end; a read error may be behind it. Additional DNA sequences in this sample encode the identical CDR3. CDR3 in DNA: TGCGCCAGCAGCTTGGTGATTGACTACGGCTACACCTTC. This gives the protein CASSLVIDYGYTF. The chain employs TRBV5-1 and TRBJ1-2; D call uncertain. Germline loops: CDR1 SGHRS, CDR2 YFSETQ. The CDR3 covers 13 residues. Drawing the rest from reference TRBV5-1 and TRBJ1-2, the complete variable domain is KAGVTQTPRYLIKTRGQQVTLSCSPISGHRSVSWYQQTPGQGLQFLFEYFSETQRNKGNFPGRFSGRQFSNSRSEMNVSTLELGDSALYLCASSLVIDYGYTFGSGTRLTVV.

The V gene is TRBV10-3, the J gene TRBJ1-5; D gene unclear. The CDR3 contains 13 residues. The germline V gene has CDR1 ENHRY and CDR2 SYGVKD. V lost 4 bases and J lost 7, with 11 bases in between. Written as DNA, the CDR3 is TGTGCCATCAGTGTAGCGTCGGAGCAGCCCCAGCATTTT. Its translation is CAISVASEQPQHF.

V is TRBV29-1 and J is TRBJ1-5; D gene uncertain. Germline CDR1 is SQVTM and CDR2 is ANQGSEA. The germline V and J ends were trimmed by 0 bases and 4 bases, with 7 bases remaining between them. The CDR3 loop spans 13 amino acids. Written as DNA, the CDR3 is TGCAGCGTTGAAGATCTTCCGAATCAGCCCCAGCATTTT. It encodes CSVEDLPNQPQHF.

The V gene is TRBV29-1, the J gene TRBJ2-2; possibly TRBD2 for D (6 bases). Looked up from germline, CDR1 is SQVTM and CDR2 is ANQGSEA. Trimming removed 4 bases at V and 2 bases at J, with 14 bases between. This CDR3 has 15 residues. CDR3 coding DNA: TGCAGCGTTGGTCCGGGACTCGTAAACACCGGGGAGCTGTTTTTT. Protein product: CSVGPGLVNTGELFF.

CDR3 sequence reads: CASKLRSLHLDEYF. The CDR3 DNA sequence: TGTGCCAGCAAGCTTAGGTCCCTACACCTAGACGAGTACTTC. This chain uses TRBV11-2 with TRBJ2-7; no clear D. The germline V gene encodes CDR1 SGHAT and CDR2 FQNNGV. The length of the CDR3 is 14 residues. Trimming took off 7 bases at V and 11 bases at J, with 24 bases between the two ends.